This TCR beta chain stems from a study of T cell responses to AZD1222 COVID-19 vaccine. Using immunoSEQ multiplex PCR, the repertoire was profiled, and TCRdb retains in-frame clones only, with some absent. Of 90,000 to 110,000 clones listed, 82% are singletons. CDR3 length equals 11 residues. With 5 bases removed from V and 2 bases from J, the gap between germline ends came to 3 bases. The V gene's germline CDR1 is PRHDT and CDR2 FYEKMQ (reference sequence). This TCR was recovered from an adult in good health. The source material was peripheral blood, sampled on day 0 of AZD1222 vaccination. The chain uses TRBV13 and TRBJ2-5; D uncertain. CDR3 DNA sequence: TGTGCCAGCAGCGATCAAGAGACCCAGTACTTC. Encoded protein: CASSDQETQYF.